This T cell receptor (beta chain) originates from a study of cytomegalovirus exposure and HLA in healthy donors. For the study at large: The 120 validation repertoires used the same platform as the 600 to 750 first-cohort repertoires (as reported by a later analysis).

The CDR3 extends over 15 amino acids. Germline CDR1 is WSHSY and CDR2 is SAAADI. V lost 4 bases, J lost 8 bases, and 12 bases stayed unmatched. This clone was recorded many times. Here immunoSEQ multiplex PCR was the method, and the copy in TCRdb shows in-frame clones only, minus some. In the table there are around 200,000 clones, around 88% of which are singletons. The rearrangement uses TRBV10-2 and TRBJ2-3, with 7 bases that match TRBD2. The sequence was obtained from a woman aged 18 to 35 in good health and CMV-seronegative. The sequenced material came from PBMCs. The CDR3 is CASSGGRGPGGTQYF. CDR3 DNA: TGCGCCAGCAGTGGCGGTCGGGGACCGGGGGGTACGCAGTATTTT.